Listed here are 23 T cell receptor beta chains from one sample, sequenced in a study of blood T cell repertoires in COVID-19 (dated by TCRdb to 2019 to 2021). To prepare the library, the immunoSEQ multiplex PCR assay was applied. This immuneACCESS table, as held by TCRdb, lists in-frame sequences with V and J called but not all clones. Of the missing ones, under half trace to an unresolved V gene in checked studies; the others have no known cause. The sample records more than 200,000 clones, approximately 86% of which are singletons. The ten largest clones add up to over 5% of the sample. Sequenced input: peripheral blood. All receptors come from a woman aged 55-69 years with COVID-19, enrolled during active disease.

V is TRBV6-6 and J is TRBJ2-3; D ambiguous. This CDR3 has 17 amino acids. Between the trimmed V and J ends, which lost 5 bases and 0 bases, there was a span of 18 bases. Germline loops: CDR1 MNHNY, CDR2 SVGAGI (reference sequence). In DNA, the CDR3 is TGTGCCAGCAGTAGATCCTCGAGACATACTAGCACAGATACGCAGTATTTT. It codes for CASSRSSRHTSTDTQYF.

This sequence joins TRBV2 and TRBJ2-1; 7 nucleotides match TRBD2. Germline V lookup: CDR1 SNHLY, CDR2 FYNNEI. The junction had 8 bases not matched to a gene; V was cut back by 3 bases and J by 3 bases. CDR3 length: 16 amino acids. This CDR3 reads CASSDFLAGLYNEQFF. In DNA, the CDR3 is TGTGCCAGCAGTGACTTCTTAGCGGGCCTCTACAATGAGCAGTTCTTC.

The V and J genes are TRBV6-5 and TRBJ1-1; D perhaps matches TRBD1 (6 bases). V was shortened by 5 bases and J by 4 bases, with 11 bases between the two germline ends. This CDR3 has 13 amino acids. Germline lookup yields CDR1 MNHEY and CDR2 SVGAGI. This CDR3 is CASSPGQITEAFF. CDR3 bases: TGTGCCAGCAGTCCAGGACAGATCACTGAAGCTTTCTTT.

This clone was seen a few times. This sequence joins TRBV7-2 and TRBJ2-1, with 9 bases lining up with TRBD2. The CDR3 is made up of 14 amino acids. Germline assignment: CDR1 SGHTA and CDR2 FQGNSA. V was clipped by 5 bases and J by 8 bases; unmatched bases: 7. CDR3 sequence: CASSHSGSSHEQFF. The CDR3 nucleotides are TGTGCCAGCAGCCATAGCGGGAGTAGCCATGAGCAGTTCTTC. The full variable domain, in which reference TRBV7-2 and TRBJ2-1 provide the parts outside the CDR3, is GAGVSQSPSNKVTEKGKDVELRCDPISGHTALYWYRQSLGQGLEFLIYFQGNSAPDKSGLPSDRFSAERTGGSVSTLTIQRTQQEDSAVYLCASSHSGSSHEQFFGPGTRLTVL.

This clone was detected a few times. The CDR3 spells CASSSRTGEFEKLFF. The CDR3 DNA is TGTGCCAGCAGTTCCCGGACAGGGGAGTTCGAAAAACTGTTTTTT. V is TRBV6-5 and J is TRBJ1-4; 9 nucleotides line up with TRBD1. Per germline, CDR1 MNHEY and CDR2 SVGAGI. The CDR3 length is 15 residues. Germline trimming cut 4 bases from V and 8 bases from J; bases unmatched to any gene: 8.

The rearrangement joins TRBV20-1 to TRBJ2-1; possibly TRBD2 for D (6 bases). Germline CDR1 reads DFQATT; CDR2 reads SNEGSKA (reference sequence). Between the trimmed V and J ends, which lost 3 bases and 8 bases, there was a span of 23 bases. The CDR3 length is 16 residues. CDR3 DNA: TGCAGTGCTAGTACCCTGACTAGTTTAAAGTCCGATGAGCAGTTCTTC. Its protein is CSASTLTSLKSDEQFF.

V and J are TRBV28 and TRBJ2-4, with 8 bases aligning to TRBD2. Trimming took 5 bases from V and 8 from J; bases not matched to a gene: 11. CDR1 MDHEN and CDR2 SYDVKM come from the germline V gene. There are 15 residues in the CDR3. CDR3 sequence: CASSQPGTRMDIQYF. The CDR3 region has the DNA TGTGCCAGCAGTCAACCCGGGACTAGGATGGACATTCAGTACTTC.

The V and J genes are TRBV7-9 and TRBJ2-1, with a weak D call TRBD2 (5 bases). Trimming took 0 bases from V and 0 from J, leaving 6 bases between them. There are 15 residues in the CDR3. Germline V gene data show CDR1 as SEHNR and CDR2 as FQNEAQ (reference sequence). The CDR3 reads CASSLAGVSYNEQFF. DNA of the CDR3: TGTGCCAGCAGCTTAGCGGGAGTCTCCTACAATGAGCAGTTCTTC.

This clone was detected once. V is TRBV4-1 and J is TRBJ2-4; tentatively, D is TRBD2 (6 bases). The germline gives CDR1 MGHRA, CDR2 YSYEKL. Trimming removed 0 bases at V and 0 bases at J, with 12 bases between. CDR3 size: 17 residues. The CDR3 reads CASSQDRFGRAKNIQYF. CDR3 nucleotides: TGCGCCAGCAGCCAAGATCGATTCGGGAGAGCCAAAAACATTCAGTACTTC.

The chain joins TRBV9 to TRBJ2-7, with 8 bases aligning to TRBD2. This CDR3 contains 15 residues. CDR1 is SGDLS and CDR2 is YYNGEE in the germline V gene. J lost 0 bases, V lost 0 bases, and 2 bases had no gene match. CDR3 region: CASSVGLAGSYEQYF. The CDR3 coding sequence is TGTGCCAGCAGCGTAGGGCTAGCGGGCTCCTACGAGCAGTACTTC. Together with reference TRBV9 and TRBJ2-7, the CDR3 gives the full variable domain: DSGVTQTPKHLITATGQRVTLRCSPRSGDLSVYWYQQSLDQGLQFLIQYYNGEERAKGNILERFSAQQFPDLHSELNLSSLELGDSALYFCASSVGLAGSYEQYFGPGTRLTVT.

CDR3 amino acids: CATSRGDWTGGETQYF. CDR3 in DNA: TGTGCCACCAGCAGGGGGGACTGGACGGGAGGAGAGACCCAGTACTTC. V and J are TRBV15 and TRBJ2-5; 7 bases map to TRBD2. The CDR3 is 16 amino acids. Germline V gene sequence: CDR1 LNHNV, CDR2 YYDKDF (reference sequence). Germline trimming cut 3 bases from V and 4 bases from J; bases unmatched to any gene: 11.

This chain joins TRBV2 and TRBJ1-5; 10 bases are shared with TRBD1. The CDR3 sequence is 15 residues long. Germline V gives CDR1 SNHLY, CDR2 FYNNEI. With V trimmed by 4 bases and J by 7 bases, 7 bases remained unmatched. The CDR3 DNA sequence: TGTGCCAGCAGTGGATTGACAGGGGGCCTCCAGCCCCAGCATTTT. Amino acid sequence: CASSGLTGGLQPQHF.

V and J are TRBV19 and TRBJ2-3, with TRBD1 as a possible D gene (6 bases). CDR3 length: 14 residues. The germline V gene has CDR1 LNHDA and CDR2 SQIVND (reference sequence). V lost 3 bases, J lost 2 bases, and 9 bases lay in between. The CDR3 nucleotides are TGTGCCAGTAGTATTGGACAGTCCACAGATACGCAGTATTTT. Protein sequence: CASSIGQSTDTQYF.

This rearrangement joins TRBV2 to TRBJ2-1, with 10 positions matching TRBD2. The CDR3 contains 19 residues. Germline values: CDR1 SNHLY, CDR2 FYNNEI. V dropped 6 bases and J dropped 5; count of bases not matched to a gene: 19. The chain's CDR3 is CASRPGTGYALAGDNEQFF. CDR3 nucleotides: TGTGCCAGCAGGCCCGGGACAGGATATGCCCTAGCGGGGGACAATGAGCAGTTCTTC.

CDR3 sequence: CASRLGTGNTEAFF. The CDR3 bases are TGTGCCAGCAGGTTAGGGACAGGGAACACTGAAGCTTTCTTT. This sequence joins TRBV6-6 and TRBJ1-1, with TRBD1 matching over 8 bases. The CDR3 covers 14 residues. Per the germline V gene, CDR1 is MNHNY and CDR2 is SVGAGI (reference sequence). J lost 1 base, V lost 6 bases, and 4 bases had no gene match.

This clone was counted only a few times. CDR3 DNA: TGCAGCGTTGCGGGACAGGGGTATGGCTACACCTTC. This translates into CSVAGQGYGYTF. The chain is built from TRBV29-1 and TRBJ1-2; TRBD1 matches 10 bases. This CDR3 spans 12 amino acids. In germline, CDR1 is SQVTM, CDR2 ANQGSEA. The V gene end was trimmed by 4 bases and the J gene end by 5 bases; junction bases not matched to a gene: 1.

This clone was seen once. The chain combines TRBV9 with TRBJ2-2; the match to TRBD2 covers 11 bases. V shed 2 bases and J 6 bases; nucleotides not matched to a gene: 3. Per the germline V gene, CDR1 is SGDLS and CDR2 is YYNGEE. The CDR3 consists of 15 residues. The CDR3 DNA reads TGTGCCAGCAGCGTCGTAGCGGGAGGGTCCGGGGAGCTGTTTTTT. Translated, it gives CASSVVAGGSGELFF.

The V and J genes are TRBV5-5 and TRBJ2-2; D is uncertain. The CDR3 runs 17 residues. Trimming took off 4 bases at V and 0 bases at J, with 16 bases between the two ends. Germline V lookup: CDR1 SGHKS, CDR2 YYEKEE (reference sequence). The CDR3 reads CASSVLPSSANTGELFF. The CDR3 DNA is TGTGCCAGCAGCGTCCTCCCGTCAAGCGCGAACACCGGGGAGCTGTTTTTT.

This clone showed up just a few times. The CDR3 sequence: CASSLVPGGGNTIYF. DNA of the CDR3: TGTGCCAGCAGCTTAGTTCCAGGGGGCGGAAACACCATATATTTT. The chain recombines TRBV7-6 with TRBJ1-3; 8 nucleotides align to TRBD1. Trimming cost V 1 base and J 4 bases; bases outside gene matches: 3. The CDR3 extends over 15 amino acids. Germline CDR1 SGHVS, CDR2 FNYEAQ.

The V call is TRBV5-1, the J call TRBJ2-7, with 8 bases fitting TRBD1. Germline assignment: CDR1 SGHRS and CDR2 YFSETQ. V gave up 7 bases and J gave up 4 bases; unmatched junction bases: 10. This CDR3 spans 14 amino acids. For the CDR3, the DNA is TGCGCCAGCCGCGGGCAGGGGGCCTTGTACGAGCAGTACTTC. It yields the protein CASRGQGALYEQYF.

The genes are TRBV13 and TRBJ1-1; 9 bases line up with TRBD1. The CDR3 covers 12 residues. J lost 7 bases, V lost 5 bases, and 2 bases had no gene match. CDR1 is PRHDT and CDR2 is FYEKMQ in the germline V gene (reference sequence). CDR3 amino acids: CASSQDRGEAFF. The CDR3 nucleotides are TGTGCCAGCAGCCAGGACAGGGGTGAAGCTTTCTTT. The complete variable domain, with remaining parts taken from reference TRBV13 and TRBJ1-1, reads AAGVIQSPRHLIKEKRETATLKCYPIPRHDTVYWYQQGPGQDPQFLISFYEKMQSDKGSIPDRFSAQQFSDYHSELNMSSLELGDSALYFCASSQDRGEAFFGQGTRLTVV.

The CDR3 region is CASSSVAGGYNEQYF. As DNA, the CDR3 is TGTGCCAGCAGCTCCGTAGCGGGAGGATACAACGAGCAGTACTTC. The chain joins TRBV5-4 to TRBJ2-7; 10 bases map to TRBD2. The CDR3 has 15 amino acids. V lost 3 bases, J lost 5 bases, and 8 bases stayed unmatched. Germline V gene sequence: CDR1 SGHNT, CDR2 YYREEE (reference sequence).

V and J are TRBV3-1 (or the pseudogene TRBV3-2) and TRBJ1-2; no clear D gene. The CDR3 spans 16 residues. Germline CDR1 and CDR2: LGHDT and YNNKEL (reference sequence). V lost 0 bases, J lost 0 bases, and 11 bases lay in between. The CDR3 region is CASSQDWAGSNYGYTF. CDR3 bases: TGTGCCAGCAGCCAAGATTGGGCGGGCTCTAACTATGGCTACACCTTC.